Below, 6 T cell receptor beta chains from the same sample are listed, as sequenced in a study of regulatory T cells in long-lasting Graves disease. Sample time point: newly diagnosed GD, antithyroid drugs for less than 3 months. Researchers made the TCR library from RNA that was extracted from PBMCs. Libraries of TCR beta came from iRepertoire HTBI primers plus Arm-PCR of CDR3 regions. MiXCR, run by TCRdb on the multiplex PCR reads, gives a single entry per CDR3 protein. The sample lists 300,000 to 400,000 distinct CDR3 sequences, approximately 16% seen once, with roughly 27% in the top ten. The same sample was also used in a study of T cells in Graves' hyperthyroidism and ophthalmopathy.

Sequenced material: peripheral blood mononuclear cells (PBMCs), taken at new diagnosis, from a patient treated with antithyroid drugs. All receptors derive from a man aged 40-49 years with Graves disease.

This clonotype was picked up many times. This chain links TRBV3-1 with TRBJ1-5; a possible D gene is TRBD1 (6 bases). Germline values: CDR1 LGHDT, CDR2 YNNKEL (reference sequence). The CDR3 has 17 residues. V was cut by 1 base and J by 5 bases, with 18 bases left in between. In DNA, the CDR3 is TGTGCCAGCAGCCAAGGGACAGTGATTGGATTGGATCAGCCCCAGCATTTT. Its protein is CASSQGTVIGLDQPQHF.

The genes are TRBV7-6 and TRBJ1-5; tentative D call: TRBD1 (5 bases). Germline CDR1 is SGHVS and CDR2 is FNYEAQ. The CDR3 consists of 17 residues. The germline V and J ends were trimmed by 5 bases and 3 bases, with 20 bases remaining between them. The CDR3 loop is CASSPSHRSTFNQPQHF. The CDR3 DNA follows: TGTGCCAGCAGCCCAAGCCACAGGAGCACCTTCAATCAGCCCCAGCATTTT.

This clonotype was found many times. The junction differs from germline at one of its ends, possibly a read error. The chain couples TRBV5-1 to TRBJ2-3; 8 bases line up with TRBD2. The CDR3 sequence is 14 residues long. Germline assignment: CDR1 SGHRS and CDR2 YFSETQ. The CDR3 DNA is TGTGCCAGCAGCCTGACTAGCGGCACAGATACGCAGTATTTT. Translated: CASSLTSGTDTQYF. Full variable domain (rest looked up from reference TRBV5-1 and TRBJ2-3): KAGVTQTPRYLIKTRGQQVTLSCSPISGHRSVSWYQQTPGQGLQFLFEYFSETQRNKGNFPGRFSGRQFSNSRSEMNVSTLELGDSALYLCASSLTSGTDTQYFGPGTRLTVL.

This clonotype was seen at least ten times. The genes are TRBV11-3 and TRBJ1-1; 7 bases align to TRBD1. CDR3 length equals 13 residues. Germline V lookup: CDR1 SGHNT, CDR2 YENEEA. V lost 3 bases, J lost 7 bases, and 5 bases stayed unmatched. The CDR3 here is CASSFDRDGEAFF. In DNA, the CDR3 is TGTGCCAGCAGCTTTGACAGGGATGGTGAAGCTTTCTTT.

This clonotype was detected ten times or more. The J gene is TRBJ2-1, the V gene TRBV4-2, with D uncertain. Trimming stripped 3 bases from V and 6 bases from J, with 18 bases between. The CDR3 spans 16 residues. Germline V gene lookup returns CDR1 LGHNA and CDR2 YNFKEQ. CDR3 region: CASSQVEAGGSNEQFF. In DNA, the CDR3 is TGTGCCAGCAGCCAGGTTGAGGCAGGTGGTTCCAATGAGCAGTTCTTC.

This clonotype has just one count. Here the CDR3 reads CASSLSRHNSPLHF. In DNA, the CDR3 is TGTGCCAGCAGTTTATCGAGGCATAATTCACCCCTCCACTTT. This sequence joins TRBV28 and TRBJ1-6; D not certain. Trimming removed 1 base from V and 5 bases from J, with 6 bases in between. Germline V gene lookup returns CDR1 MDHEN and CDR2 SYDVKM. The CDR3 is 14 residues long.